The source of this T cell receptor beta chain is a study of cytomegalovirus exposure and HLA in healthy donors. On the study more broadly: A later analysis reported the same platform for the approximately 110 validation repertoires and the 650 to 750 first-cohort repertoires. Study observations and caveats: The study flagged fewer than 200 TCR beta chains as cytomegalovirus-associated.

The count of this clone is one. What it binds is unknown. Germline V CDR1 and CDR2: SGDLS, YYNGEE. J lost 0 bases, V lost 0 bases, and 8 bases had no gene match. The length of the CDR3 is 17 residues. It was the roughly 130-subject validation cohort, separate from the approximately 700-subject first cohort, to which the donors belonged. Generated by immunoSEQ multiplex PCR, the TCRdb table keeps only in-frame clones and is missing some. The data contain tens of thousands of clones, 88% of them singletons. The chain has TRBV9 and TRBJ1-1; 7 nucleotides align to TRBD1. The sequencing input was PBMCs. The TCR sequence derives from a woman aged 25-40 years in good health and CMV-seronegative. The CDR3 DNA follows: TGTGCCAGCAGCGTAGATGGGACAGTTATTCTGAACACTGAAGCTTTCTTT. Residues: CASSVDGTVILNTEAFF.